These T cell receptor beta chains were read from a single sample in a study of T cell responses to AZD1222 COVID-19 vaccine. Here immunoSEQ multiplex PCR was the method, and the copy in TCRdb shows in-frame clones only, minus some. The data show some 74,000 clones, around nine tenths seen once. The sample consisted of peripheral blood, taken 28 days after the second AZD1222 dose. These receptors came from an adult who received the AZD1222 COVID-19 vaccine. Each CDR3 is given with its conserved first and last residue. The order of the fields is clone size, V gene, D gene, J gene, CDR3 DNA, CDR3 protein. The D gene is left open where the match is weak. Expanded clones get a size class; other rows say once, few or many, or leave the size out.

>once|TRBV7-8|-|TRBJ1-6
TGTGCCAGCAGCTTAGATAGGCCGGGGGTAGGTTCACCCCTCCACTTT
CASSLDRPGVGSPLHF
>-|TRBV5-1|TRBD2|TRBJ2-1
TGCGCCAGCAGCTCCATTGGGGGACTAGGCCACAATGAGCAGTTCTTC
CASSSIGGLGHNEQFF
>-|TRBV10-3|TRBD2|TRBJ2-5
TGTGCCACCGGACTAGCTGGGGAGGAGACCCAGTACTTC
CATGLAGEETQYF
>-|TRBV7-6|TRBD2|TRBJ2-7
TGTGCCAGCAGCCCTCGGACTAGCGGGGCGGGCGAGCAGTACTTC
CASSPRTSGAGEQYF
>-|TRBV30|-|TRBJ2-7
TGTGCCTGGAGTGTACAGTCCTACGAGCAGTACTTC
CAWSVQSYEQYF
>-|TRBV28|TRBD1|TRBJ1-3
TGTGCCAGCAGTCCGGCAAGGGGGCGAAACACCATATATTTT
CASSPARGRNTIYF
>-|TRBV6-5|-|TRBJ1-6
TGTGCCAGCACCCGGGACCCCGGGAATTCACCCCTCCACTTT
CASTRDPGNSPLHF
>-|TRBV7-2|-|TRBJ1-5
TGTGCCAGCAGCTTAGCAGTTCAGGGCAATCAGCCCCAGCATTTT
CASSLAVQGNQPQHF
>-|TRBV9|TRBD1|TRBJ2-6
TGTGCCAGCAGCACTCACCGACAGGGACGCTCTGGGGCCAACGTCCTGACTTTC
CASSTHRQGRSGANVLTF
>-|TRBV6-6|-|TRBJ1-4
TGTGCCAGCAGTTACGGTCAGACTAATGAAAAACTGTTTTTT
CASSYGQTNEKLFF
>-|TRBV6-2/TRBV6-3|-|TRBJ1-3
TGTGCCAGCAGTCCCCTCGGAAACACCATATATTTT
CASSPLGNTIYF